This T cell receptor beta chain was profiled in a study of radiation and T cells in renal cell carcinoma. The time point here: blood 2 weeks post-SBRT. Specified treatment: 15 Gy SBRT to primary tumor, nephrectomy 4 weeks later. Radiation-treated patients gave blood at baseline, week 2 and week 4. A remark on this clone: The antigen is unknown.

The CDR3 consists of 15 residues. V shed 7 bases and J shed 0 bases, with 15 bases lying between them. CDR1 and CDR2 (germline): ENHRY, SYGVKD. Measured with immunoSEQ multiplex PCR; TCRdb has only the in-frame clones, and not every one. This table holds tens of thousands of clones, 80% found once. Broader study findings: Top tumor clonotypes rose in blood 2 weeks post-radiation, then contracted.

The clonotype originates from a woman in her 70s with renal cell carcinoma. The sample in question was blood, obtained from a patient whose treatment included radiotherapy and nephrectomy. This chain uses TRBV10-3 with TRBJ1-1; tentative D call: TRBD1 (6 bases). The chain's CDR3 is CAIMGSDSLNTEAFF. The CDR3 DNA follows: TGTGCCATCATGGGTTCGGACAGTTTGAACACTGAAGCTTTCTTT.